This section outlines one T cell receptor beta chain sequence together with its context. Within its sample, this clonotype is medium-sized (0.01 to 0.1%). It lacks a known antigen. Within one base of it there is no much larger clone, and no base qualities were kept. The sample belongs to a study of early T cells in non-severe SARS-CoV-2 infection (dated by TCRdb to about 2021). Concerning the study at large: Bulk RNA from unsorted whole blood was used for TCR sequencing, so alpha and beta chains could not be paired. What the authors observed across the whole study: VDJdb matching was skewed toward anti-spike CD8 responses and likely underestimated virus-specific expansions by missing private and CD4 specificities.

Set within a cohort of healthcare workers in London, UK, this nested case-control study involved weekly PCR testing of nasopharyngeal swabs along with blood sampling. Healthcare workers were recruited between 23 and 31 March 2020, during the week of the UK lockdown, and were followed weekly for up to about 16 weeks. The protocol used for the library was 5' RACE. The reads were generated on a NextSeq 500. The TCR library protocol attached unique molecular identifiers to individual cDNA molecules to correct for sequencing error and PCR bias. Both TCR alpha and beta chains were sequenced, and tight co-correlation was observed between alpha and beta sequence abundances in each sample. The study's processing was this. Decombinator V4 was used to annotate TCR sequences for V gene, J gene and CDR3. Expanded TCRs were defined as changing significantly between any two time points under a Poisson model with p below 0.0001. TCR abundances were normalised to the total number of TCRs sequenced in each sample and reported as counts per million. MAIT TCRs were defined by TRAV1-2 paired with TRAJ12, TRAJ20 or TRAJ33, and iNKT TCRs by TRAV10 paired with TRAJ18. VDJdb, accessed 1 November 2021, was searched for CMV, EBV and SARS-CoV-2 annotated TCRs, with TCRs annotated for multiple antigens excluded. TCRdb's own reprocessing of the public reads used fastp at Q25 and MiXCR and kept productive beta chains. One record per CDR3 amino acid sequence lists the most common genes and DNA. TCRdb's processing, not the study's, gives the V and J calls here. The sample table holds about 30,000 distinct CDR3 sequences, of which 3.5% to 5.5% were seen once. The ten largest make up approximately 5.4% of the sample.

The CDR3 holds 13 amino acids from the cysteine to the phenylalanine. The CDR3 DNA has 39 bases and is translated from base 1. The V end gives up 5 bases and the J end 2 bases, leaving 2 bases in the junction not matched to a gene. CDR1 and CDR2 are read off the germline V gene as SGHTA and FQGTGA. The sequencing here drew on whole blood, taken at baseline. Recombination connected TRBV7-3 to TRBJ2-5; TRBD1 agrees with 7 junctional bases. The TCR originated in an adult who was a healthcare worker with PCR-confirmed SARS-CoV-2 infection or an uninfected control (not recorded which). The DNA sequence reads TGTGCCAGCAGCAGGACAGGACAAGAGACCCAGTACTTC. Its protein is CASSRTGQETQYF.